Each of the 10 T cell receptor beta chains below was sequenced from the same sample in a study of human T cells and chemical hapten exposure. Time point meaning: patch test 1, 2 weeks after DPC sensitization. Treatment given: therapeutic diphenylcyclopropenone sensitization with weekly scalp DPC. TCRdb called the RACE reads again in MiXCR, with one record for every CDR3 protein. The table lists approximately 74,000 distinct CDR3 sequences, around 30% of them singletons. The sample was whole blood, taken in connection with sensitization to the hapten diphenylcyclopropenone (DPC). The origin of the receptors is a man between 40 and 49 years old with alopecia areata. Some clones in this sample may be carry-over from other donors' samples.

This rearrangement joins TRBV14 to TRBJ2-1, with 10 bases aligning to TRBD2. The J segment lost 7 bases and the V segment lost 3 bases, leaving 6 bases of the junction unmatched. The germline gives CDR1 SGHDN, CDR2 FVKESK. This CDR3 has 15 residues. As DNA, the CDR3 is TGTGCCAGCAGCCACGTTAGCGGGAGGAGGAATGAGCAGTTCTTC. Protein sequence: CASSHVSGRRNEQFF.

This rearrangement joins TRBV10-2 to TRBJ2-7, with D tentatively TRBD2 (5 bases). The CDR3 extends over 15 amino acids. Germline-derived CDR1 and CDR2 are WSHSY and SAAADI. V gave up 2 bases and J gave up 0 bases, with 11 bases separating them. CDR3 nucleotide sequence: TGCGCCAGCAGTGAGACAGCGGTTCCCTCCTACGAGCAGTACTTC. This gives the protein CASSETAVPSYEQYF.

The V gene is TRBV14, the J gene TRBJ2-1, with 15 bases aligning to TRBD2. The J segment lost 5 bases and the V segment lost 4 bases, leaving 3 bases of the junction unmatched. The CDR3 extends over 16 amino acids. Germline assignment: CDR1 SGHDN and CDR2 FVKESK. CDR3 sequence: CASSRTSGRADNEQFF. Written as DNA, the CDR3 is TGTGCCAGCAGCCGGACTAGCGGGAGGGCAGACAATGAGCAGTTCTTC.

The chain joins TRBV27 to TRBJ1-5; D is possibly TRBD1 (6 bases). The CDR3 has 13 amino acids. V dropped 2 bases and J dropped 7 bases, with 9 bases sitting between them. CDR1 and CDR2 from the germline V gene are MNHEY and SMNVEV (reference sequence). Here the CDR3 DNA reads TGTGCCAGCAGTTTAAGGGGGGAACAGCCCCAGCATTTT. As protein: CASSLRGEQPQHF.

This clonotype was recorded a few times. This rearrangement joins TRBV6-2 or TRBV6-3 to TRBJ2-7; the D gene is possibly TRBD1 (7 bases). Trimming removed 4 bases from V and 3 bases from J, with 16 bases in between. Germline CDR1 MNHEY, CDR2 SVGEGT. This CDR3 spans 15 amino acids. The CDR3 here is CASSSRQGGYYEQYF. CDR3 nucleotide sequence: TGTGCCAGCAGTTCCCGACAGGGAGGCTACTACGAGCAGTACTTC.

The chain joins TRBV18 to TRBJ2-5; D possibly corresponds to TRBD2 (6 bases). The CDR3 has 13 residues. Looked up from germline, CDR1 is KGHSH and CDR2 is LQKENI. Deletions cut 5 bases from V and 3 bases from J, with 10 bases between. The CDR3 DNA reads TGTGCCAGCTCAGCTTGGGGGGAAGAGACCCAGTACTTC. It encodes CASSAWGEETQYF.

V usage is TRBV3-1 and J usage is TRBJ1-1; D is unclear. This CDR3 contains 13 residues. V lost 5 bases and J lost 4, with 11 bases in between. CDR1 and CDR2 (germline): LGHDT, YNNKEL (reference sequence). The CDR3 here is CASSNLRGTEAFF. CDR3 sequence (DNA): TGTGCCAGCAGCAATCTCCGGGGCACTGAAGCTTTCTTT.

CDR3 sequence (DNA): TGTGCCAGCAGTTACTCAGGGCCCGTTTTGGGCAATGAGCAGTTCTTC. This gives the protein CASSYSGPVLGNEQFF. The chain employs TRBV6-5 and TRBJ2-1; D gene unclear. Germline V gene lookup returns CDR1 MNHEY and CDR2 SVGAGI. V was shortened by 0 bases and J by 6 bases, with 15 bases between the two germline ends. This CDR3 has 16 residues.

This clonotype was detected a few times. V and J are TRBV5-6 and TRBJ1-1, with D maybe TRBD1 (6 bases). V lost 0 bases, J lost 8 bases, and 17 bases lay in between. The CDR3 loop spans 15 amino acids. Germline lookup yields CDR1 SGHDT and CDR2 YYEEEE. In nucleotides, the CDR3 is TGTGCCAGCAGCTTGGTGTATCTGGGGGCGAGGGAAGCTTTCTTT. It encodes CASSLVYLGAREAFF.

The J gene is TRBJ1-6, the V gene TRBV4-2; D might be TRBD1 (6 bases). V lost 0 bases to trimming and J lost 7 bases, with 13 bases between them. The CDR3 is made up of 16 amino acids. The germline gives CDR1 LGHNA, CDR2 YNFKEQ. CDR3 amino acids: CASSQEQGGKNSPLHF. CDR3 nucleotides: TGTGCCAGCAGCCAAGAACAGGGCGGGAAGAATTCACCCCTCCACTTT.